The present TCR beta chain was sequenced within a study of cytomegalovirus exposure and HLA in healthy donors. Study in general: A preliminary data release comprised roughly 80 million unique TCRs obtained from HLA-typed donors.

60 Vbeta and 13 Jbeta primers were used in PCR. Authors' methods: Around 10 million shared chains were among around 80 million unique TCR beta chains counted in a later analysis. The protocol was immunoSEQ multiplex PCR, while the TCRdb copy is restricted to in-frame clones and leaves out a portion. V, J and clone size derive from that table, while D and trimming were established from the DNA sequence. The sample contains some 150,000 clones, about four fifths of which appear only once. Trimming stripped 4 bases from V and 1 base from J, with 7 bases between. The CDR3 has 13 residues. CDR1 SNHLY and CDR2 FYNNEI come from the germline V gene.

The V call is TRBV2, the J call TRBJ2-5; no definite D call. Sequenced material: PBMCs. The TCR originated in a woman aged 40 to 50 in good health and CMV-seronegative. CDR3: CASSATSQETQYF. The CDR3 DNA reads as TGTGCCAGCAGTGCGACATCCCAAGAGACCCAGTACTTC.